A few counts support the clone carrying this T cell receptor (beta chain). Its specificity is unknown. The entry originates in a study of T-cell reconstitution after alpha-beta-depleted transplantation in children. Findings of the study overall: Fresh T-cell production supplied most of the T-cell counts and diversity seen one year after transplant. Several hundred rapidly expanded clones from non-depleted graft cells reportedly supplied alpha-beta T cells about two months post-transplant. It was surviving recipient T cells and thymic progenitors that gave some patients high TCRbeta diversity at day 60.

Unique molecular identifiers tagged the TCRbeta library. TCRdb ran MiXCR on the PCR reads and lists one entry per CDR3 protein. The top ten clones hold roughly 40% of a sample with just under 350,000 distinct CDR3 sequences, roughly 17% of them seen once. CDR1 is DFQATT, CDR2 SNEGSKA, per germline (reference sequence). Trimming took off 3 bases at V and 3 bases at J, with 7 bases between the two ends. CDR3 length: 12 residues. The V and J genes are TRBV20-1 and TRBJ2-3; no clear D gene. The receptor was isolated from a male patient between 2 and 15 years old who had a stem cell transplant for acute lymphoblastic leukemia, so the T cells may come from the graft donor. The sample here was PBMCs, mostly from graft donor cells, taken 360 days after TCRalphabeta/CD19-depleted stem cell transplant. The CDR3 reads CSASPVTDTQYF. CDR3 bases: TGCAGTGCTAGCCCCGTTACAGATACGCAGTATTTT.